The clone carrying this T cell receptor (beta chain) has only a few counts. Its antigen is unknown. Trimming stripped 4 bases from V and 3 bases from J, with 20 bases between. Germline V CDR1 and CDR2: LNHDA, SQIVND (reference sequence). The CDR3 is 17 residues long. RNA transcripts gave rise to amplified TCR beta CDR3 regions. First-round RT-PCR targeting the TCR CDR3 was performed with the HTBI primer set. TCRdb re-called the multiplex PCR reads through MiXCR, storing one row per CDR3 protein. Found here are 600,000 to 800,000 distinct CDR3 sequences, roughly a third of them singletons; the top ten hold more than 25%. Hyperthyroidism patients were newly diagnosed, had disease duration under 2 months, and were aged 18 to 65 years. Lactation, pregnancy, other autoimmune disease or uncontrolled infection excluded patients. The data were taken from a study of T cells in Graves' hyperthyroidism and ophthalmopathy.

Study results and caveats: Ophthalmopathy could be told apart from stable hyperthyroidism with a 13 V-J model. Also found in blood were most expanded thyroid clonotypes above 0.001.

The J gene is TRBJ2-3, the V gene TRBV19, with D perhaps matching TRBD2 (6 bases). Sequenced input: blood. The receptor's source is a woman in her thirties or forties with Graves' hyperthyroidism. The CDR3, as DNA: TGTGCCAGTAGTAGCCCCCGGGAGCGGGTATCGACAGATACGCAGTATTTT. As protein: CASSSPRERVSTDTQYF. The full variable domain, completed using reference TRBV19 and TRBJ2-3, is DGGITQSPKYLFRKEGQNVTLSCEQNLNHDAMYWYRQDPGQGLRLIYYSQIVNDFQKGDIAEGYSVSREKKESFPLTVTSAQKNPTAFYLCASSSPRERVSTDTQYFGPGTRLTVL.